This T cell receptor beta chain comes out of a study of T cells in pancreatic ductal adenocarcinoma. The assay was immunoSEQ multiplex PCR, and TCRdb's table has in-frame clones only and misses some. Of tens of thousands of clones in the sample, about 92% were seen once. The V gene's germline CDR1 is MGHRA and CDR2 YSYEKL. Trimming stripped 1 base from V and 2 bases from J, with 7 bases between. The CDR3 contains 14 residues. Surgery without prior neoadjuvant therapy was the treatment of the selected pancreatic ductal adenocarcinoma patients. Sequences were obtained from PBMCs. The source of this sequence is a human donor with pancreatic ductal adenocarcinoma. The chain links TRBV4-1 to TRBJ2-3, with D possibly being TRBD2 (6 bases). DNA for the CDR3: TGCGCCAGCAGCCAAGGGGGGGACACAGATACGCAGTATTTT. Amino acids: CASSQGGDTDTQYF.